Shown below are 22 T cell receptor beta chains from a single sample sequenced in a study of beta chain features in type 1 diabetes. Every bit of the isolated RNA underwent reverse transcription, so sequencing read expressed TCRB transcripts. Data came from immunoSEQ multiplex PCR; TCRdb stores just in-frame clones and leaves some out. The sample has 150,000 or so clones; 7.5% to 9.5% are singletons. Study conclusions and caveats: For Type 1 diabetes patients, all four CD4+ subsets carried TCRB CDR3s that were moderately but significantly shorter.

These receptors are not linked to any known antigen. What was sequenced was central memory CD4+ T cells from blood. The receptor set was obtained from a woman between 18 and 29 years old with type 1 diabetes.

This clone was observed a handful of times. For the CDR3, the DNA is TGTGCCAGCAGTTTCCAGAACTATGGCTACACCTTC. Translating gives CASSFQNYGYTF. The genes are TRBV28 and TRBJ1-2; D ambiguous. The CDR3 contains 12 residues. V lost 3 bases to trimming and J lost 2 bases, with 4 bases between them. Looked up from germline, CDR1 is MDHEN and CDR2 is SYDVKM.

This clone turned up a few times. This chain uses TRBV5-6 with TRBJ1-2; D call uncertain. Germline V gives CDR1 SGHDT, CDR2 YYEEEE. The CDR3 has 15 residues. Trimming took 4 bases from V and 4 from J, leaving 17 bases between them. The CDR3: CASSPGPLGSYGYTF. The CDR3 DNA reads TGTGCCAGCAGCCCTGGACCCCTCGGGAGCTATGGCTACACCTTC.

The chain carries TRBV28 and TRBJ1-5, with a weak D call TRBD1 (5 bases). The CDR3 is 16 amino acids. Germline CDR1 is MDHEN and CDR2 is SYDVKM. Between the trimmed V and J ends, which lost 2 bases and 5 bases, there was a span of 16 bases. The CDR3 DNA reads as TGTGCCAGCAGTTTAGGATTGGGGCCTAGGGATCAGCCCCAGCATTTT. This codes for CASSLGLGPRDQPQHF.

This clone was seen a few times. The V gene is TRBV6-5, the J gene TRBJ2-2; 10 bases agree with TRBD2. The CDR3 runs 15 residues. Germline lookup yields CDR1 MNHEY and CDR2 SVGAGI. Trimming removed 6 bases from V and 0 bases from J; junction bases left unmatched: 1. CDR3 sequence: CASRTSGANTGELFF. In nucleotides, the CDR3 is TGTGCCAGCAGAACTAGCGGGGCGAACACCGGGGAGCTGTTTTTT.

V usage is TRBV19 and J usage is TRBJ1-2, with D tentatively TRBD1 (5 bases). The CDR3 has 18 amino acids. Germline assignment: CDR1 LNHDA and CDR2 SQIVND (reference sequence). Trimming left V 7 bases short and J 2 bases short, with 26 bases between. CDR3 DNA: TGTGCCAGTATATCGAAGGCCTGGGGCCGGGCGATCAACTATGGCTACACCTTC. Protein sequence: CASISKAWGRAINYGYTF.

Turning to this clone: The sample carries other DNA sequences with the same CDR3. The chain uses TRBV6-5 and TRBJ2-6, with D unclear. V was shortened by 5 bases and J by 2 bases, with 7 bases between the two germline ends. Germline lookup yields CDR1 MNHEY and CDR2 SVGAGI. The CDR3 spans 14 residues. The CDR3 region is CASSPFPGANVLTF. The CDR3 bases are TGTGCCAGCAGTCCATTCCCTGGGGCCAACGTCCTGACTTTC.

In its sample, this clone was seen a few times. CDR3 nucleotides: TGTGCCAGCAGTAGACAGGGGGCCCGGAGGAACACTGAAGCTTTCTTT. This sequence encodes CASSRQGARRNTEAFF. This sequence joins TRBV5-6 and TRBJ1-1; 10 bases are shared with TRBD1. V lost 5 bases, J lost 1 base, and 8 bases stayed unmatched. CDR3 length equals 16 residues. Germline-derived CDR1 and CDR2 are SGHDT and YYEEEE.

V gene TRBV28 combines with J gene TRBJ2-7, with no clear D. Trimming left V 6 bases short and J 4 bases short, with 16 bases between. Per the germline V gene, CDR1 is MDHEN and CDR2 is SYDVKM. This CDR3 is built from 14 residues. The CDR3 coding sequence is TGTGCCAGCAGGCCCCCAGGTATCACTTACGAGCAGTACTTC. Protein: CASRPPGITYEQYF.

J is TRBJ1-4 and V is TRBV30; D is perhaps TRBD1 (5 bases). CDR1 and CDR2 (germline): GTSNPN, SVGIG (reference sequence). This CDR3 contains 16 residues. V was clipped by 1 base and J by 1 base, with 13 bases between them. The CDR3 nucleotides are TGTGCCTGGAGTGACCGACGACAGTTAACTAATGAAAAACTGTTTTTT. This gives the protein CAWSDRRQLTNEKLFF.

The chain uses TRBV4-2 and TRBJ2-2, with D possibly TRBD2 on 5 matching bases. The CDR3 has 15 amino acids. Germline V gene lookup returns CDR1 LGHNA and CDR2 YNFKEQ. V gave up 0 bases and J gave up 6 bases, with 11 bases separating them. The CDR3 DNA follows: TGTGCCAGCAGCCAAGACCCGGACTTCCCCGGGGAGCTGTTTTTT. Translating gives CASSQDPDFPGELFF.

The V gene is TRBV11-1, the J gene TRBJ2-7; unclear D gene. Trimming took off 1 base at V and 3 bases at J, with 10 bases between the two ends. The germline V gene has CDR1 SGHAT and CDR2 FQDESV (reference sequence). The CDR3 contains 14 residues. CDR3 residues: CASSLVQTGYEQYF. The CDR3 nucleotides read TGTGCCAGCAGCTTAGTACAGACCGGCTACGAGCAGTACTTC.

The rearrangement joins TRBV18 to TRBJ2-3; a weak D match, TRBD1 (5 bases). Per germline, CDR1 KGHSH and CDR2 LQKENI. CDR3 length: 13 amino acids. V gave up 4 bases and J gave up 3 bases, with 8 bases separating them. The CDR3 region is CASSRSGTDTQYF. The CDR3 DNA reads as TGTGCCAGCTCACGCTCAGGGACAGATACGCAGTATTTT. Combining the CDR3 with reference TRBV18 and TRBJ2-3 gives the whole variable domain NAGVMQNPRHLVRRRGQEARLRCSPMKGHSHVYWYRQLPEEGLKFMVYLQKENIIDESGMPKERFSAEFPKEGPSILRIQQVVRGDSAAYFCASSRSGTDTQYFGPGTRLTVL.

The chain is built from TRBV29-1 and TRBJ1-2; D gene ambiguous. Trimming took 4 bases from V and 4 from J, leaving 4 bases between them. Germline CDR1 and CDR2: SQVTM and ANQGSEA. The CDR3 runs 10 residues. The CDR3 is CSVGSYGYTF. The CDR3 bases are TGCAGCGTTGGGAGCTATGGCTACACCTTC.

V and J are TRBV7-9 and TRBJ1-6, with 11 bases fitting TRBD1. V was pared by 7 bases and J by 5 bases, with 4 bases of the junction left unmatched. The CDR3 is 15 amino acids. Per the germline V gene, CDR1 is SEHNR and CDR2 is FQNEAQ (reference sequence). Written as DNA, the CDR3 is TGTGCCAGCACGGGACAGGGGGGGGATAATTCACCCCTCCACTTT. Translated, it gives CASTGQGGDNSPLHF. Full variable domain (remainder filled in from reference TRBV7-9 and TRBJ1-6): DTGVSQNPRHKITKRGQNVTFRCDPISEHNRLYWYRQTLGQGPEFLTYFQNEAQLEKSRLLSDRFSAERPKGSFSTLEIQRTEQGDSAMYLCASTGQGGDNSPLHFGNGTRLTVT.

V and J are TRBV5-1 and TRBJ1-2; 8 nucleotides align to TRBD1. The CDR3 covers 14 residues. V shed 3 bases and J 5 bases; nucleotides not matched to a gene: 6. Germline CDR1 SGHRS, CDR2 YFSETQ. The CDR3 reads CASSSRGQDYGYTF. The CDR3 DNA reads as TGCGCCAGCAGCTCGCGGGGACAGGATTATGGCTACACCTTC.

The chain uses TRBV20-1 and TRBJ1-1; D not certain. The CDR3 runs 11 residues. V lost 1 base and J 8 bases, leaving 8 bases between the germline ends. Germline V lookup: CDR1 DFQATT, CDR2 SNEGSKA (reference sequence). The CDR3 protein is CSARVGEEAFF. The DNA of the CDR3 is TGCAGTGCTAGAGTAGGAGAGGAAGCTTTCTTT.

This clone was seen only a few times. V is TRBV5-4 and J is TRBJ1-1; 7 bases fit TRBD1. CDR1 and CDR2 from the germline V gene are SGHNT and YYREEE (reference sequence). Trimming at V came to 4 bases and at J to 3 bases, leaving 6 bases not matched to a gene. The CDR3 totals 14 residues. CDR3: CASSGRDSYTEAFF. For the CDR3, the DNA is TGTGCCAGCAGCGGCCGGGACAGCTACACTGAAGCTTTCTTT.

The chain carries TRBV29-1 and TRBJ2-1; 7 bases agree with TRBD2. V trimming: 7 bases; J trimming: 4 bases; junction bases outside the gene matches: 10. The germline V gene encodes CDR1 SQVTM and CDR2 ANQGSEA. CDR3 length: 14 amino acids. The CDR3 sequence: CSGSRASGYNEQFF. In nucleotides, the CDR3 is TGCAGCGGGTCCCGGGCTAGCGGATACAATGAGCAGTTCTTC.

The DNA of the CDR3 is TGTGCCAGCAGGGAGGGGGCAGGCAATCAGCCCCAGCATTTT. Its translation is CASREGAGNQPQHF. The J gene is TRBJ1-5, the V gene TRBV7-8; 7 positions match TRBD1. The CDR3 length is 14 residues. Germline-derived CDR1 and CDR2 are SGHVS and FQNEAQ. V gave up 6 bases and J gave up 2 bases; unmatched junction bases: 4.

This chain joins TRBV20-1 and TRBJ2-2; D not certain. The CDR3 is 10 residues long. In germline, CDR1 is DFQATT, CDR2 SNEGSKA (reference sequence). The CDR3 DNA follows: TGCAGCGACAAAACCGGGGAGCTGTTTTTT. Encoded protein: CSDKTGELFF.

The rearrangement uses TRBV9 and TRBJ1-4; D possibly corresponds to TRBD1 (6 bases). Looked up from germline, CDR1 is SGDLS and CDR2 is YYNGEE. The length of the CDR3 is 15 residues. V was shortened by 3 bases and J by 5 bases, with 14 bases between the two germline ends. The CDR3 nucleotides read TGTGCCAGCAGCGGCAGTGGGGGCAGAAATGAAAAACTGTTTTTT. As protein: CASSGSGGRNEKLFF.

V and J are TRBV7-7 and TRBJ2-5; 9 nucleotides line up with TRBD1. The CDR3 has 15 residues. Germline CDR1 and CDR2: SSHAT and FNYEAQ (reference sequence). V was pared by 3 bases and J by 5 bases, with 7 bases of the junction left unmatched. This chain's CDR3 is CASSLGQGIWETQYF. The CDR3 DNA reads TGTGCCAGCAGCTTGGGACAGGGTATCTGGGAGACCCAGTACTTC. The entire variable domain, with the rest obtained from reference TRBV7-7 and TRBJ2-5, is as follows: GAGVSQSPRYKVTKRGQDVTLRCDPISSHATLYWYQQALGQGPEFLTYFNYEAQPDKSGLPSDRFSAERPEGSISTLTIQRTEQRDSAMYRCASSLGQGIWETQYFGPGTRLLVL.